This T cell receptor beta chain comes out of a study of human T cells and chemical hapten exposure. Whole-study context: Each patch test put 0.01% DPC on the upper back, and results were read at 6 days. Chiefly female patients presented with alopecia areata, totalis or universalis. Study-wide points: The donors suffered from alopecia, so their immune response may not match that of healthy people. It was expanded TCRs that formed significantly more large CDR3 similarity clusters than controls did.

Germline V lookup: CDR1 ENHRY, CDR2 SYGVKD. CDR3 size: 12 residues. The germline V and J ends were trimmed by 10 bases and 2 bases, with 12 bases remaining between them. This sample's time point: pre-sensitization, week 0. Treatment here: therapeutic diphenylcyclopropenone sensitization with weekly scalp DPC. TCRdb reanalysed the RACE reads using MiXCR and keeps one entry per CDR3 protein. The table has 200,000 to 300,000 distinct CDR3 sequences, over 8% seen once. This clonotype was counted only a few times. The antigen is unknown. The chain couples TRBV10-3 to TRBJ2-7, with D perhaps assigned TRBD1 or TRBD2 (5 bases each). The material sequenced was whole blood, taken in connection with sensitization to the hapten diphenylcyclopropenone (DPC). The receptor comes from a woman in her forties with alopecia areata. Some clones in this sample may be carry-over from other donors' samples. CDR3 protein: CATGTAPYEQYF. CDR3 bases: TGTGCCACCGGGACGGCCCCCTACGAGCAGTACTTC.